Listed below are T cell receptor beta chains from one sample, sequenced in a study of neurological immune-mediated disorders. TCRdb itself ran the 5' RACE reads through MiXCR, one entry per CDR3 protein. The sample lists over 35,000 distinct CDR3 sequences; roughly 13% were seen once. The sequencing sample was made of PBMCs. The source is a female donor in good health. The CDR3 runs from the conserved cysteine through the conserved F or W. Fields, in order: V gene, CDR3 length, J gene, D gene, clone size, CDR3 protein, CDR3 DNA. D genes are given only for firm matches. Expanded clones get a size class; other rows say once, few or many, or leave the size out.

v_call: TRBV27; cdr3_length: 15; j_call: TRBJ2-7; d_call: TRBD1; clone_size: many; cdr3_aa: CASSARRAGGYEQYF; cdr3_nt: TGTGCCAGCAGCGCCCGTAGGGCAGGGGGTTACGAGCAGTACTTC
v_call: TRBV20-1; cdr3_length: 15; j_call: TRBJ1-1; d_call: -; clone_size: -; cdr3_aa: CSARDIRGSNTEAFF; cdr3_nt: TGCAGTGCTAGAGATATAAGGGGATCGAACACTGAAGCTTTCTTT
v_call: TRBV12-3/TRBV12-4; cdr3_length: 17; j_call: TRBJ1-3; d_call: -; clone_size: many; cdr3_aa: CASSSLTRQSSGNTIYF; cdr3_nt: TGTGCCAGCAGTTCCCTAACCCGACAGAGCTCTGGAAACACCATATATTTT
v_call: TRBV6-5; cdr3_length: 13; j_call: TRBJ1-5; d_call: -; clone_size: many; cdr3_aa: CASRLGGGQPQHF; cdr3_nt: TGTGCCAGCAGACTGGGCGGGGGACAGCCCCAGCATTTT
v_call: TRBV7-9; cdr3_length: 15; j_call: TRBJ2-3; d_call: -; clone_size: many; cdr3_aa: CASSLKEPRTDTQYF; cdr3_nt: TGTGCCAGCAGCCTTAAGGAGCCGAGGACAGATACGCAGTATTTT
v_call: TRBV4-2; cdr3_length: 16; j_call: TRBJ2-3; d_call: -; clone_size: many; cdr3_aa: CASSQRDGASTDTQYF; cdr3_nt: TGTGCCAGCAGCCAAAGGGACGGAGCTAGCACAGATACGCAGTATTTT
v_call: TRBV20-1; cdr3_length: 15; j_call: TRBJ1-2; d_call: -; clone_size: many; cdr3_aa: CSATLPGVLNYGYTF; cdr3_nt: TGCAGTGCTACCCTACCAGGGGTTCTGAACTATGGCTACACCTTC
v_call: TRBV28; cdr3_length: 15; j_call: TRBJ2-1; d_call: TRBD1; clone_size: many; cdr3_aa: CASSWTGLGWNEQFF; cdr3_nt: TGTGCCAGCAGTTGGACAGGGTTAGGATGGAATGAGCAGTTCTTC
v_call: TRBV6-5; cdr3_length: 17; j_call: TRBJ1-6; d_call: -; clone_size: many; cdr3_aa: CASRPRGGRVYNSPLHF; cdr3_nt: TGTGCCAGCAGGCCGCGGGGGGGGAGGGTATATAATTCACCCCTCCACTTT
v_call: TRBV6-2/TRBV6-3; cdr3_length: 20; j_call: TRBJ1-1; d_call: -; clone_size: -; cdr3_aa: CASSYKGDPLRGVGNTEAFF; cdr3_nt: TGTGCCAGCAGTTACAAGGGGGATCCTCTGCGGGGGGTCGGGAACACTGAAGCTTTCTTT
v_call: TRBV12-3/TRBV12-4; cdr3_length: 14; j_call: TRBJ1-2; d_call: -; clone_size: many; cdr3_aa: CASRRGPSNYGYTF; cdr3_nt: TGTGCCAGCAGACGCGGGCCGTCTAACTATGGCTACACCTTC
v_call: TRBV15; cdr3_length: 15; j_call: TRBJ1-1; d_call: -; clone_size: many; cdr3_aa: CATSRDKGSRPEAFF; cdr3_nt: TGTGCCACCAGCAGAGATAAGGGGTCCCGGCCTGAAGCTTTCTTT
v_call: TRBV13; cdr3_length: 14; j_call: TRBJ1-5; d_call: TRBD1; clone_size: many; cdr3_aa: CASSDGTGDRSQHF; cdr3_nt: TGTGCCAGCAGCGACGGGACAGGGGACCGGTCCCAGCATTTT
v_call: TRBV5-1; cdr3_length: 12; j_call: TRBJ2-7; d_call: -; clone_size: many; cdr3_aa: CASSLGFHEQYF; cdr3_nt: TGCGCCAGCAGCTTGGGGTTCCACGAGCAGTACTTC
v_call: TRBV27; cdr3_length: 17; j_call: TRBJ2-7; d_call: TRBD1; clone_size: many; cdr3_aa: CASHKERQGGLTYEQYF; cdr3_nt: TGTGCCAGCCATAAGGAACGACAGGGGGGCCTCACCTACGAGCAGTACTTC
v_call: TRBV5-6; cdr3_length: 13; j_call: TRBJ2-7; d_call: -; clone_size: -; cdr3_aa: CASSLVSSPEQYF; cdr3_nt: TGTGCCAGCAGCTTGGTTTCTAGCCCAGAGCAGTACTTC
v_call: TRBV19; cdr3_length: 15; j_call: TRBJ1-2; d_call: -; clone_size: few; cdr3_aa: CASRNTGGAAYGYTF; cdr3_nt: TGTGCCAGTAGGAATACCGGCGGGGCTGCTTATGGCTACACCTTC
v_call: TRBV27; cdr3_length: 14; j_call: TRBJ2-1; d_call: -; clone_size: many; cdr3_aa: CASRPTRPLNEQFF; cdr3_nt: TGTGCCAGCCGACCCACGAGACCTCTCAATGAGCAGTTCTTC
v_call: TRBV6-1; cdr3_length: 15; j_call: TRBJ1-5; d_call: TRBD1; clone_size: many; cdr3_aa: CASRQGAWNNQPQHF; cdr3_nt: TGTGCCAGTAGACAGGGGGCCTGGAACAATCAGCCCCAGCATTTT
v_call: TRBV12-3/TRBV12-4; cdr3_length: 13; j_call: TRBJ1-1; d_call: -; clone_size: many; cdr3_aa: CASSVTENTEAFF; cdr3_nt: TGTGCCAGCAGTGTGACAGAGAACACTGAAGCTTTCTTT
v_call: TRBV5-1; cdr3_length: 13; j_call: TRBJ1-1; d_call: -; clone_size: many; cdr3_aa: CASSPDRYTEAFF; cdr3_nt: TGCGCCAGCAGCCCCGACAGATACACTGAAGCTTTCTTT
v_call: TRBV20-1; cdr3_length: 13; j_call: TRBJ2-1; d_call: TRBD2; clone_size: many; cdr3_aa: CSASSGANNEQFF; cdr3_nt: TGCAGTGCTTCTAGCGGGGCAAACAATGAGCAGTTCTTC
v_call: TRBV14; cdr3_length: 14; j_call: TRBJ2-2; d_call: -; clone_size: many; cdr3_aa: CASSLRQNTGELFF; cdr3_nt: TGTGCCAGCAGCCTTCGACAGAACACCGGGGAGCTGTTTTTT
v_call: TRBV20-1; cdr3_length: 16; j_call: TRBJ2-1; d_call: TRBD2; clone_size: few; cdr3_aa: CSAKGGGTSAFHEQFF; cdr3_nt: TGCAGTGCCAAAGGTGGTGGGACTAGCGCGTTCCATGAGCAGTTCTTC
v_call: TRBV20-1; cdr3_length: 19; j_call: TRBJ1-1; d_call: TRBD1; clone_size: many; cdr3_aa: CSASFFLLGQGIENTEAFF; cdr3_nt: TGCAGTGCTAGCTTTTTCCTTCTTGGACAGGGGATCGAGAACACTGAAGCTTTCTTT
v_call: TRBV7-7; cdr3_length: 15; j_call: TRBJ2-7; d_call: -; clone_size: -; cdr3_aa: CASMRRILNSYEQYF; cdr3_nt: TGTGCTAGCATGAGACGGATCCTCAACTCCTACGAGCAGTACTTC
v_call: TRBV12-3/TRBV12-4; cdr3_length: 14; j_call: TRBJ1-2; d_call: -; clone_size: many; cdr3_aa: CASSYGRRPRGYTF; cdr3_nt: TGTGCCAGCAGTTACGGGAGGAGGCCGAGAGGCTACACCTTC
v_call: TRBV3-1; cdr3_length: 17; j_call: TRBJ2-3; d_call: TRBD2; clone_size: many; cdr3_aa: CASSPRGTSGGTDTQYF; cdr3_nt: TGTGCCAGCAGCCCGCGAGGGACTAGCGGGGGCACAGATACGCAGTATTTT
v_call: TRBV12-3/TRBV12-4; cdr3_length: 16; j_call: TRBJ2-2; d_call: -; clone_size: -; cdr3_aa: CASSLSKGPNTGEPFF; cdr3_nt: TGCGCGAGCAGTTTATCGAAGGGGCCAAACACCGGGGAGCCGTTTTTT
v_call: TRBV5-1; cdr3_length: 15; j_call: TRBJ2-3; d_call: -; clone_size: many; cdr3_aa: CASSRGHPDTDTQYF; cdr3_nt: TGCGCCAGCAGCCGGGGGCACCCGGACACAGATACGCAGTATTTT
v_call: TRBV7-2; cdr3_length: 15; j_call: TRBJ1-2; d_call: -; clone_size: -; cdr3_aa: CASSSKPTGLYGYTF; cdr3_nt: TGTGCCAGCAGCTCTAAACCTACAGGACTTTATGGCTACACCTTC
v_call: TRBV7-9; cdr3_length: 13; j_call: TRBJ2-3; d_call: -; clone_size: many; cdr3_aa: CASSPAKTDTQYF; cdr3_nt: TGTGCCAGCAGCCCGGCCAAAACAGATACGCAGTATTTT
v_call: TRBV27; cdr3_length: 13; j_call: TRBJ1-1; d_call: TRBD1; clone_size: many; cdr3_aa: CASGTGINTEAFF; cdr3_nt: TGTGCCAGCGGGACAGGCATTAACACTGAAGCTTTCTTT
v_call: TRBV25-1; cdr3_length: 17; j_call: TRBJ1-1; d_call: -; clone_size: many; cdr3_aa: CASSEEGPWGTNTEAFF; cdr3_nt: TGTGCCAGCAGTGAAGAGGGCCCCTGGGGGACGAACACTGAAGCTTTCTTT
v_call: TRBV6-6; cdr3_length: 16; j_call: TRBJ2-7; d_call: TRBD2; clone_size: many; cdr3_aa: CASSPGNSGIPYEQYF; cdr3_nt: TGTGCCAGCAGTCCCGGGAATAGCGGGATTCCCTACGAGCAGTACTTC
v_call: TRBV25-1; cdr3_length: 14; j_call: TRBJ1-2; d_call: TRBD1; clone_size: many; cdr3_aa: CASSPPGQLDGYTF; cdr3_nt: TGTGCCAGCAGTCCACCGGGACAGTTAGATGGCTACACCTTC
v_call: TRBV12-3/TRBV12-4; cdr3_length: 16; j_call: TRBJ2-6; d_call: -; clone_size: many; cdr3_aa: CASSLSGAPGANVLTF; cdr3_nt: TGTGCCAGCAGTTTGAGTGGGGCTCCAGGGGCCAACGTCCTGACTTTC
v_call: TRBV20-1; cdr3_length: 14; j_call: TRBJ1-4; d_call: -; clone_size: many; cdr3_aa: CSARGAENSGKLFF; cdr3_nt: TGCAGTGCTAGAGGGGCAGAAAATTCCGGAAAACTGTTTTTT
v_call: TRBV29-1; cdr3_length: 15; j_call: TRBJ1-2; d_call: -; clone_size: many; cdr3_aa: CSVSKGADPNYGYTF; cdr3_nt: TGCAGCGTCTCCAAAGGTGCGGATCCTAACTATGGCTACACCTTC
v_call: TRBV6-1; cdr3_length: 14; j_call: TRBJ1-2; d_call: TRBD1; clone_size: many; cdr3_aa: CASSPGGTDYGYTF; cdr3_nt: TGTGCCAGCAGTCCAGGGGGCACGGACTATGGCTACACCTTC
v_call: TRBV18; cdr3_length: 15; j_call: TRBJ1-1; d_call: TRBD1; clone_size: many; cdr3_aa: CASSPGDRTNTEAFF; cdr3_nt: TGTGCCAGCTCACCTGGGGACAGGACGAACACTGAAGCTTTCTTT
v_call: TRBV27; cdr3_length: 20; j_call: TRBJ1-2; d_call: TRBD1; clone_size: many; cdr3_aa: CASSPHTRTGGVQTNYGYTF; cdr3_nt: TGTGCCAGCAGTCCCCACACCCGGACAGGGGGTGTACAGACTAACTATGGCTACACCTTC
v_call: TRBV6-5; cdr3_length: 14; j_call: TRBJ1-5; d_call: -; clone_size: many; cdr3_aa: CASRGQGDNQPQHF; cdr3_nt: TGTGCCAGCAGGGGGCAGGGAGACAATCAGCCCCAGCATTTT
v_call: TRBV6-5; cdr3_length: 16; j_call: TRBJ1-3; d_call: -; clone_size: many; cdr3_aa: CASSYGADLSGNTIYF; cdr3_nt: TGTGCCAGCAGTTACGGCGCGGACCTCTCTGGAAACACCATATATTTT
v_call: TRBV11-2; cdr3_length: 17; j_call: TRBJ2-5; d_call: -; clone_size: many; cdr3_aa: CASSLGGISTVVETQYF; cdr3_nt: TGTGCCAGCAGCTTAGGGGGAATTAGTACGGTGGTAGAGACCCAGTACTTC
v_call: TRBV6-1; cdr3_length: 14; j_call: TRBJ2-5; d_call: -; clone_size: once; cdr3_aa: CASRPGGCHAAQYF; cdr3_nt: TGTGCCAGCAGGCCCGGGGGTTGCCACGCGGCCCAGTACTTC
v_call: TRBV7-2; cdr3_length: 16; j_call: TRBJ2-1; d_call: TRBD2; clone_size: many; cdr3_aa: CASRLATSGSYNEQFF; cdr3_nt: TGTGCCAGCAGATTAGCCACTAGCGGGTCCTACAATGAGCAGTTCTTC
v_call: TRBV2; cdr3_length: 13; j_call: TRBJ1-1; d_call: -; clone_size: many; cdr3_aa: CASRYTMNTEAFF; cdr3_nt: TGTGCCAGCAGATACACCATGAACACTGAAGCTTTCTTT
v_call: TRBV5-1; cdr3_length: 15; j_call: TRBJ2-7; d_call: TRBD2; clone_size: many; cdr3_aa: CASSLGLAGAYEQYF; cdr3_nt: TGCGCCAGCAGCCTGGGACTAGCGGGAGCCTACGAGCAGTACTTC
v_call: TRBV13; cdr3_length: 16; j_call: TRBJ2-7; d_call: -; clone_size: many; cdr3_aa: CASSFLSGGMAYEQYF; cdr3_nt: TGTGCCAGCAGCTTTTTGTCTGGAGGGATGGCCTACGAGCAGTACTTC